In its sample, the clone carrying this T cell receptor (beta chain) was seen a few times. This specimen belongs to a study of T cell changes during pregnancy in multiple sclerosis. CDR3 length: 14 amino acids. Germline CDR1 and CDR2: MNHEY and SMNVEV (reference sequence). The V and J ends lost 2 bases and 0 bases respectively, with 7 bases between them. Some clones are missing from TCRdb's copy, which holds only in-frame ones; the method was immunoSEQ multiplex PCR. The table shows approximately 33,000 clones, with about 86% occurring only once. The material sequenced was CD4+ T cells from peripheral blood mononuclear cells, taken in the first trimester of pregnancy. This TCR was recovered from a female donor in good health, enrolled as a control in a pregnancy study. The chain links TRBV27 to TRBJ1-1; perhaps TRBD1 as D (6 bases). CDR3 bases: TGTGCCAGCAGTTTAGGACAGATGAACACTGAAGCTTTCTTT. It codes for CASSLGQMNTEAFF.